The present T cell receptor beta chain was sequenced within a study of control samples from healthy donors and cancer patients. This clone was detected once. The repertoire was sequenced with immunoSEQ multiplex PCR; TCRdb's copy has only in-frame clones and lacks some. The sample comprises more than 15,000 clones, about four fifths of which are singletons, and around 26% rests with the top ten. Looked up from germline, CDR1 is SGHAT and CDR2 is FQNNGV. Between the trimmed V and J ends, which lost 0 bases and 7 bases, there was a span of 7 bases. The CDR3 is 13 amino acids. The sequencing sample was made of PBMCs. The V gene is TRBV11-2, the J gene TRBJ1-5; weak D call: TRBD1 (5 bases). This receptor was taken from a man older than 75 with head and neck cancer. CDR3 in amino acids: CASSLDWGQPQHF. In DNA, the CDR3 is TGTGCCAGCAGCTTAGATTGGGGGCAGCCCCAGCATTTT.